The clone carrying this T cell receptor beta chain was detected many times. Its target is not known. Individual cDNA molecules carried attached unique molecular identifiers. From the 5' RACE reads, TCRdb called clonotypes with MiXCR, one entry per CDR3 protein. The sample yields tens of thousands of distinct CDR3 sequences, 9% to 15% seen once. The data originate from a study of early T cells in non-severe SARS-CoV-2 infection. About the research overall: RNA in bulk from unsorted whole blood was sequenced, and chains were unpaired.

The CDR3 loop spans 13 amino acids. Per germline, CDR1 DFQATT and CDR2 SNEGSKA (reference sequence). With 3 bases clipped from V and 9 bases from J, the junction kept 10 bases outside the gene matches. Whole-study findings and limits: Anti-spike CD8 specificities were favored by VDJdb matching, whose results missed private and CD4 specificities.

The origin of this receptor is an adult who was a healthcare worker with PCR-confirmed SARS-CoV-2 infection or an uninfected control (not recorded which). Input material: whole blood. The V call is TRBV20-1, the J call TRBJ1-1, with 7 bases fitting TRBD1. In DNA, the CDR3 is TGCAGTGCTAGGGCCGTGGCAGGGGGGAAAGCTTTCTTT. Translated, it gives CSARAVAGGKAFF.